What follows describes a single T cell receptor (beta chain). Its antigen is not identified. This entry comes from a study of shared clonotypes between healthy human individuals. Study-level points and caveats: Naive subsets generally exceeded memory subsets in estimated richness.

Under the authors' procedure: Filtering differed, since immunoSEQ gave only junction sequences and no quality scores. The repertoire was sequenced with immunoSEQ multiplex PCR; TCRdb's copy has only in-frame clones and lacks some. V, J and clone size are those of that table, while D and trimming were read from the DNA. The sample has fewer than 2.5 million clones; under 95% are singletons. The CDR3 runs to 16 residues. V was cut by 2 bases and J by 6 bases, with 18 bases left in between. From germline, CDR1 is MDHEN and CDR2 SYDVKM. The chain recombines TRBV28 with TRBJ2-3; either TRBD1 or TRBD2 may fit D (5 bases each). Sequenced: naive CD4+ T cells from PBMCs. As to subset: CD45RA+ positively selected. The sequence was collected from a man aged 18 to 30 in good health. Some clones in this sample may be carry-over from other donors' samples. The CDR3 here is CASSLGARPGGDTQYF. The DNA of the CDR3 is TGTGCCAGCAGTTTAGGGGCCCGACCGGGCGGGGATACGCAGTATTTT.